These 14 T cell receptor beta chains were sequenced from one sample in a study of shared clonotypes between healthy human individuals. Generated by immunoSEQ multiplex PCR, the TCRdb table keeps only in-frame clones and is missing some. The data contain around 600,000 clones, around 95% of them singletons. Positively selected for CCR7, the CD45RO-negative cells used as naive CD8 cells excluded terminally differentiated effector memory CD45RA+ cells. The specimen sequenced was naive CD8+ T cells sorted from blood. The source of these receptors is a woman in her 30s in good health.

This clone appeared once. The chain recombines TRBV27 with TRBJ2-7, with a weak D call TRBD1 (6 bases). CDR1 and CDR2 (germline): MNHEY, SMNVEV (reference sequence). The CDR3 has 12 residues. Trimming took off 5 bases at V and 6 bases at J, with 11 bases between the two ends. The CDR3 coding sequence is TGTGCCAGCAGTGGAACAGGGCCCGAGCAGTACTTC. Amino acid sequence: CASSGTGPEQYF.

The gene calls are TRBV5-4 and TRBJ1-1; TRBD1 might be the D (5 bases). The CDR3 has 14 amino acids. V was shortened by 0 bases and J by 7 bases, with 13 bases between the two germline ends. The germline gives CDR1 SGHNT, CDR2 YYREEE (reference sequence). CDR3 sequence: CASSLVSSGGEAFF. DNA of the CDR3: TGTGCCAGCAGCTTGGTGTCTTCTGGGGGTGAAGCTTTCTTT. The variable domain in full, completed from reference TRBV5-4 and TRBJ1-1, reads ETGVTQSPTHLIKTRGQQVTLRCSSQSGHNTVSWYQQALGQGPQFIFQYYREEENGRGNFPPRFSGLQFPNYSSELNVNALELDDSALYLCASSLVSSGGEAFFGQGTRLTVV.

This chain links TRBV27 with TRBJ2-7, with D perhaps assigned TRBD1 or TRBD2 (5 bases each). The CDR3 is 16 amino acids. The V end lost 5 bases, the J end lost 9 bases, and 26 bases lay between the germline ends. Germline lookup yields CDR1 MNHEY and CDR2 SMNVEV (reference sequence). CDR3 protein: CASSKTRDHRLLGQYF. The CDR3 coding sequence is TGTGCCAGCAGTAAAACCCGGGACCACAGGCTCCTTGGGCAGTACTTC.

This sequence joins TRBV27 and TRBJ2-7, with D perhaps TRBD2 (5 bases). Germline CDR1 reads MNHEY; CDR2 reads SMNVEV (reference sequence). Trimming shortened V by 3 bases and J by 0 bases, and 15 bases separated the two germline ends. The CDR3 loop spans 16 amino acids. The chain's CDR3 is CASSFSVGEDSYEQYF. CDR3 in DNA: TGTGCCAGCAGTTTCTCGGTGGGAGAGGACTCCTACGAGCAGTACTTC.

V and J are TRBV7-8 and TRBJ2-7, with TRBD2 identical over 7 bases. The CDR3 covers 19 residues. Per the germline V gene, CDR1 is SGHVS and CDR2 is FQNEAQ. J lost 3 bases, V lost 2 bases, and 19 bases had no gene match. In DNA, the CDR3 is TGTGCCAGCAGCTTATTCCCCACTCGGTTTGCGGGAGATCTCTACGAGCAGTACTTC. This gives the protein CASSLFPTRFAGDLYEQYF.

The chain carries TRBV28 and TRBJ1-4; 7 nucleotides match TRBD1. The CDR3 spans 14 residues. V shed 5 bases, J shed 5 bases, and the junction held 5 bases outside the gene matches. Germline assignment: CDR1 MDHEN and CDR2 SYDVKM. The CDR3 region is CASSETGPNEKLFF. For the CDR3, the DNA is TGTGCCAGCAGTGAGACAGGGCCGAATGAAAAACTGTTTTTT. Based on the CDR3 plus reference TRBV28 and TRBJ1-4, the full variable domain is DVKVTQSSRYLVKRTGEKVFLECVQDMDHENMFWYRQDPGLGLRLIYFSYDVKMKEKGDIPEGYSVSREKKERFSLILESASTNQTSMYLCASSETGPNEKLFFGSGTQLSVL.

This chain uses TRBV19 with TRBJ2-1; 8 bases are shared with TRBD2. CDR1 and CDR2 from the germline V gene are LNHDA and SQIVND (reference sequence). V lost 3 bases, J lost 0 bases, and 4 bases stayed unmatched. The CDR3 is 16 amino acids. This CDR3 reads CASSMSGGSSYNEQFF. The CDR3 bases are TGTGCCAGTAGTATGTCGGGAGGGAGCTCCTACAATGAGCAGTTCTTC.

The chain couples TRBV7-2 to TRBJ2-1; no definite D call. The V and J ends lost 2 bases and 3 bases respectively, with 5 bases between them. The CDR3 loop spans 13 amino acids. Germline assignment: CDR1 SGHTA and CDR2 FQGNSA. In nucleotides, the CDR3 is TGTGCCAGCAGCTTACGGCTCTACAATGAGCAGTTCTTC. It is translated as CASSLRLYNEQFF.

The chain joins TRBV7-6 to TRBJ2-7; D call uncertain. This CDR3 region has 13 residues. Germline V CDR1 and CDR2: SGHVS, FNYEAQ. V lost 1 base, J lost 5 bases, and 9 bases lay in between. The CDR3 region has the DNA TGTGCCAGCAGCTTAGAGGCAGTCCACGAGCAGTACTTC. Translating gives CASSLEAVHEQYF. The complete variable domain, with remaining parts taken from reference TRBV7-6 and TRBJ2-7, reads GAGVSQSPRYKVTKRGQDVALRCDPISGHVSLYWYRQALGQGPEFLTYFNYEAQQDKSGLPNDRFSAERPEGSISTLTIQRTEQRDSAMYRCASSLEAVHEQYFGPGTRLTVT.

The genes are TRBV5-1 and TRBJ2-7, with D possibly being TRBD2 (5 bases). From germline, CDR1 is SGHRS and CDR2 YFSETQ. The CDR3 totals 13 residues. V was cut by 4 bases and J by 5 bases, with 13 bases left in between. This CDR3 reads CASSARGEDEQYF. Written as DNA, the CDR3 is TGCGCCAGCAGCGCCCGGGGAGAGGACGAGCAGTACTTC.

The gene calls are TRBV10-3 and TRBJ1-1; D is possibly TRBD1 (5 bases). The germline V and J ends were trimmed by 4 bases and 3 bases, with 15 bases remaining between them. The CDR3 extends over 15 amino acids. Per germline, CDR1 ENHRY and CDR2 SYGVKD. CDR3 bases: TGTGCCATCAGTGGGGGACCTCGCCTGGACACTGAAGCTTTCTTT. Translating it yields CAISGGPRLDTEAFF.

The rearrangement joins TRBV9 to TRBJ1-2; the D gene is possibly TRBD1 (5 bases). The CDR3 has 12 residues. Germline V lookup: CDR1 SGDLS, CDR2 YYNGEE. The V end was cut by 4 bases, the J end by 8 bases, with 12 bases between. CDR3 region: CASSPRQYGYTF. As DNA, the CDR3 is TGTGCCAGCAGCCCACGACAGTACGGCTACACCTTC.

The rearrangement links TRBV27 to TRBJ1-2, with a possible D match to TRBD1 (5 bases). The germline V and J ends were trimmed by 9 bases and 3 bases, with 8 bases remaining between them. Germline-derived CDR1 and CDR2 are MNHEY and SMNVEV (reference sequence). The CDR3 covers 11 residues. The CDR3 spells CARPTDYGYTF. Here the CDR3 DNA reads TGTGCCAGACCGACAGACTATGGCTACACCTTC.

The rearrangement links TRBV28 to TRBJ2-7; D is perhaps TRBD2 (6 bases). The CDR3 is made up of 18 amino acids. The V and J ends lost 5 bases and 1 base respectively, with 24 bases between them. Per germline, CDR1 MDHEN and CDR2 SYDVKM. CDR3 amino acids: CASSNPWGREAPSYEQYF. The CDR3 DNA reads TGTGCCAGCAGTAACCCCTGGGGCAGGGAGGCCCCTTCCTACGAGCAGTACTTC.